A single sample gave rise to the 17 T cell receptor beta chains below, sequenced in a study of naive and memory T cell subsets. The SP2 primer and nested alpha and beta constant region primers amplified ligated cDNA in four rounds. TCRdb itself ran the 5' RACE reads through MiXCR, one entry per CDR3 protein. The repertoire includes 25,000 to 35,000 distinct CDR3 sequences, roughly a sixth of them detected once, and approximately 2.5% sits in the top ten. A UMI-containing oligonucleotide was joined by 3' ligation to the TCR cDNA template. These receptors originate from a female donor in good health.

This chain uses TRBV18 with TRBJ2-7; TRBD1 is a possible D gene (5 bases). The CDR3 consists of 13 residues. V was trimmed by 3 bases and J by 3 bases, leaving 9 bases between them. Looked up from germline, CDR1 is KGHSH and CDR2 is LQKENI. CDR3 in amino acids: CASSPKQGYEQYF. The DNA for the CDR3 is TGTGCCAGCTCACCGAAGCAGGGCTACGAGCAGTACTTC. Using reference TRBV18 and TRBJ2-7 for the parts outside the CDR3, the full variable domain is NAGVMQNPRHLVRRRGQEARLRCSPMKGHSHVYWYRQLPEEGLKFMVYLQKENIIDESGMPKERFSAEFPKEGPSILRIQQVVRGDSAAYFCASSPKQGYEQYFGPGTRLTVT.

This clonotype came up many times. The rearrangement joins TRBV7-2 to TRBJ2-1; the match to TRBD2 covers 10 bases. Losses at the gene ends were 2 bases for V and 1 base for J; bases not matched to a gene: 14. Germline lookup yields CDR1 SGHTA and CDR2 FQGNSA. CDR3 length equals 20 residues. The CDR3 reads CASSLPRRLAGVLSYNEQFF. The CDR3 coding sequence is TGTGCCAGCAGCTTACCGAGAAGGCTAGCGGGGGTCCTTTCCTACAATGAGCAGTTCTTC. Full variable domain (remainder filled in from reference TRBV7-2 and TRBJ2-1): GAGVSQSPSNKVTEKGKDVELRCDPISGHTALYWYRQSLGQGLEFLIYFQGNSAPDKSGLPSDRFSAERTGGSVSTLTIQRTQQEDSAVYLCASSLPRRLAGVLSYNEQFFGPGTRLTVL.

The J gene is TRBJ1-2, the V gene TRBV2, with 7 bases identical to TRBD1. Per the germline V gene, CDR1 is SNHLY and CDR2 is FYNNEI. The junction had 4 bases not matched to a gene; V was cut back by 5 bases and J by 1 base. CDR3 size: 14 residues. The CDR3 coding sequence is TGTGCCAGCAGTCACAGGGGTCTTAACTATGGCTACACCTTC. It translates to CASSHRGLNYGYTF.

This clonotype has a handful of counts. CDR3 sequence: CASSEPGLRSGANVLTF. Written as DNA, the CDR3 is TGTGCCAGCAGCGAACCGGGACTGCGCTCTGGGGCCAACGTCCTGACTTTC. The chain has TRBV7-9 and TRBJ2-6, with a weak D call TRBD2 (6 bases). There are 17 residues in the CDR3. V was trimmed by 5 bases and J by 0 bases, leaving 14 bases between them. The germline V gene has CDR1 SEHNR and CDR2 FQNEAQ (reference sequence).

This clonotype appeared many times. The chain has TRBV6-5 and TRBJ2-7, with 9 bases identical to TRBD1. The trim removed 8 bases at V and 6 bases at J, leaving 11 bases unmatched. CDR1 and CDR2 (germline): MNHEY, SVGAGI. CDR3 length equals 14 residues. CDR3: CASDLQGAPTEQYF. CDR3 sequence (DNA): TGTGCCAGCGACCTACAGGGGGCACCTACCGAGCAGTACTTC.

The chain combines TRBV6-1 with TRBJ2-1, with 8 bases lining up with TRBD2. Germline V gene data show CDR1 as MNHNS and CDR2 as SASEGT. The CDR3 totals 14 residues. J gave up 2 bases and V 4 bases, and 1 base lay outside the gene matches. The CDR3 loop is CASSVAGPYNEQFF. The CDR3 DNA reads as TGTGCCAGCAGTGTAGCGGGGCCCTACAATGAGCAGTTCTTC.

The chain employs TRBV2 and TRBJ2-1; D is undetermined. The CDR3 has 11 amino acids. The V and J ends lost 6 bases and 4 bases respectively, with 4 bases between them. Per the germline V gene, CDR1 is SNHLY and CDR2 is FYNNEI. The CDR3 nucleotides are TGTGCCAGCAGGGGATACAATGAGCAGTTCTTC. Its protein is CASRGYNEQFF.

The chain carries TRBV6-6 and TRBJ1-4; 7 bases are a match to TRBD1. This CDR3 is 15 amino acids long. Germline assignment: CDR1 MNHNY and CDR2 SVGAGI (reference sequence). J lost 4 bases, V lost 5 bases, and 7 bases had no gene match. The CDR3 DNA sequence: TGTGCCAGCAGTCCAAGGGACAGAAATAATGAAAAACTGTTTTTT. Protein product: CASSPRDRNNEKLFF.

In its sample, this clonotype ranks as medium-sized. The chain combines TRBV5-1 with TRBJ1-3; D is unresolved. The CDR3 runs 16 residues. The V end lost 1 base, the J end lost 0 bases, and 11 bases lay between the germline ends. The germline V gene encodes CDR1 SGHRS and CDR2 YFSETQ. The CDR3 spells CASSLYRSPSGNTIYF. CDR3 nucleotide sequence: TGCGCCAGCAGCTTGTACCGGTCCCCCTCTGGAAACACCATATATTTT.

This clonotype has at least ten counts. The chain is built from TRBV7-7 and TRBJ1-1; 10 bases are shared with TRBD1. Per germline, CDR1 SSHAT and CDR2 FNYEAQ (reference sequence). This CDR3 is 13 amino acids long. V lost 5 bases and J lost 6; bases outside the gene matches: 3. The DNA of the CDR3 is TGTGCCAGCAGCCTTGGACAGGGGGCTGAAGCTTTCTTT. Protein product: CASSLGQGAEAFF.

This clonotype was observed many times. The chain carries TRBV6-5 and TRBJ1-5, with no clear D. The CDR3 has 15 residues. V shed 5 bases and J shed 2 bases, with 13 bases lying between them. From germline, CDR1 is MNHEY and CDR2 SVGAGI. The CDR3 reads CASSPRGRGNQPQHF. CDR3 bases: TGTGCCAGCAGTCCACGGGGAAGAGGCAATCAGCCCCAGCATTTT.

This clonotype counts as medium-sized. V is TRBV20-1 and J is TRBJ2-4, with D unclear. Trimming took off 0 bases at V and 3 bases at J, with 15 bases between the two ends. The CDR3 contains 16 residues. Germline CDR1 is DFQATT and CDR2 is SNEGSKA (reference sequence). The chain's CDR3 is CSARDLQELVKNIQYF. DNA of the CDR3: TGCAGTGCTAGAGATCTTCAGGAATTGGTCAAAAACATTCAGTACTTC.

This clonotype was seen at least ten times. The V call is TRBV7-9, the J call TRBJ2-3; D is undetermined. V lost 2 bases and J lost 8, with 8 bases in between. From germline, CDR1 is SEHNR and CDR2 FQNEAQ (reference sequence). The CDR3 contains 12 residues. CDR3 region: CASSLQAVTQYF. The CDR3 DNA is TGTGCCAGCAGCTTACAAGCAGTTACGCAGTATTTT.

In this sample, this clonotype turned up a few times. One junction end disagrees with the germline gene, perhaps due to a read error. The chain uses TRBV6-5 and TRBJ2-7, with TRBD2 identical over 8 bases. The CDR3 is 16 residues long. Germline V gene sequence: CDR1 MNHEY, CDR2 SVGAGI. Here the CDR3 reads CSSSPYIETSVLGQYF. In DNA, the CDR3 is TGTTCCAGCAGCCCCTACATTGAGACTAGCGTGCTTGGGCAGTACTTC.

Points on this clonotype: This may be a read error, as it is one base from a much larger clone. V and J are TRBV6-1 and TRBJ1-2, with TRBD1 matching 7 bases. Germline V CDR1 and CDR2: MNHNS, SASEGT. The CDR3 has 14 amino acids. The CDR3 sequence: CASSLKGANYGDTF. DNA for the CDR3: TGTGCCAGCAGCCTCAAGGGGGCGAACTATGGCGACACCTTC.

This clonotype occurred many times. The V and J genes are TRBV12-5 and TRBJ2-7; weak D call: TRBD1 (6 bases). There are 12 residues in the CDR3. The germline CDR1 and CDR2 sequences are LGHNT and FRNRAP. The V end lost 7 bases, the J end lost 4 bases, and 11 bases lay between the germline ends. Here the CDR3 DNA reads TGTGCTAGTGCCCCCGACAGGTACGAGCAGTACTTC. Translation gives CASAPDRYEQYF.

The CDR3 sequence: CASSPGRDGEQYF. CDR3 DNA sequence: TGTGCCAGCAGCCCAGGACGGGACGGGGAGCAGTACTTC. The J gene is TRBJ2-7, the V gene TRBV13; either TRBD1 or TRBD2 may supply D (5 bases each). The V end lost 5 bases, the J end lost 7 bases, and 15 bases lay between the germline ends. The CDR3 is 13 amino acids. CDR1 and CDR2 from the germline V gene are PRHDT and FYEKMQ (reference sequence).